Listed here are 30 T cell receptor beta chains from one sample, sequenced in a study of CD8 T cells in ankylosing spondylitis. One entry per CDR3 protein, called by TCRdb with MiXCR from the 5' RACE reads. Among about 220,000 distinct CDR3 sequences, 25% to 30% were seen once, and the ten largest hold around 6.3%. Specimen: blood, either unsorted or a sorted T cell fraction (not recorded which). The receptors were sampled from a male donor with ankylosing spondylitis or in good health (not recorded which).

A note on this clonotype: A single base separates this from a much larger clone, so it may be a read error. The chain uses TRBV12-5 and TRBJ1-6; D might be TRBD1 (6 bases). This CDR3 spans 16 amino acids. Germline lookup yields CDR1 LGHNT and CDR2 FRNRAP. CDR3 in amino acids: CASGLAGTGSNSPIHF. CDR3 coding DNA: TGTGCTAGTGGTTTGGCGGGCACAGGGAGCAATTCACCCATCCACTTT.

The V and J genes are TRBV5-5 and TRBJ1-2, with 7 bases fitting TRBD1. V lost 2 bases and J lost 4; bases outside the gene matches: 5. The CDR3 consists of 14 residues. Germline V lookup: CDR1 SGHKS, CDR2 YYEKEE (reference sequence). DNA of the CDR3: TGTGCCAGCAGCTTTGACAGGGCCTTCTATGGCTACACCTTC. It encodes CASSFDRAFYGYTF.

In DNA, the CDR3 is TGTGCCAGCAGCCCTCGGGGTATTCCCTACGAGCAGTACTTC. This gives the protein CASSPRGIPYEQYF. V usage is TRBV7-2 and J usage is TRBJ2-7; TRBD2 might be the D (5 bases). Germline loops: CDR1 SGHTA, CDR2 FQGNSA. The CDR3 totals 14 residues. The germline V and J ends were trimmed by 5 bases and 2 bases, with 13 bases remaining between them.

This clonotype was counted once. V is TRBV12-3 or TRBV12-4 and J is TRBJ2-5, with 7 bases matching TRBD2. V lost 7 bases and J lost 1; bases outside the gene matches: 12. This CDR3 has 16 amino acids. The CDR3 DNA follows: TGTGCCAGCACCAATTTAATCGGGGGGATCCAAGAGACCCAGTACTTC. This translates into CASTNLIGGIQETQYF.

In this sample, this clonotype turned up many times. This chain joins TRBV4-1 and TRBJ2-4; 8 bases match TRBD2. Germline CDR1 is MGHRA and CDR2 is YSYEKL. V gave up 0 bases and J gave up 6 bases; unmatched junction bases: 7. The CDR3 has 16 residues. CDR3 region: CASSQDSAGGGNIQYF. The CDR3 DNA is TGCGCCAGCAGCCAAGATTCCGCGGGAGGAGGAAACATTCAGTACTTC.

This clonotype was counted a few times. In DNA, the CDR3 is TGTGCCACCAGCAGACAGTATAATTCACCCCTCCACTTT. This translates into CATSRQYNSPLHF. This rearrangement joins TRBV10-3 to TRBJ1-6, with a possible D match to TRBD1 (5 bases). This CDR3 is built from 13 residues. Germline CDR1 is ENHRY and CDR2 is SYGVKD. The V and J ends lost 10 bases and 4 bases respectively, with 11 bases between them.

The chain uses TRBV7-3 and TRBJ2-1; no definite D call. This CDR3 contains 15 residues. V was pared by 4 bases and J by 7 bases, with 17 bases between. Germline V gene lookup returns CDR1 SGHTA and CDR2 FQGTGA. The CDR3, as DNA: TGTGCCAGCAGCTCAACGTACGAGGCCGGGAATGAGCAGTTCTTC. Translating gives CASSSTYEAGNEQFF.

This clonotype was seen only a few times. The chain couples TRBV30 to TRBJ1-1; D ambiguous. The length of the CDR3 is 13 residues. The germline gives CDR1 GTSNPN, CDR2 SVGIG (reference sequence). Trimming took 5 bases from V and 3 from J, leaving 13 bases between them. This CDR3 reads CAWGGSWDTEAFF. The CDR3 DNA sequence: TGTGCCTGGGGCGGCAGCTGGGACACTGAAGCTTTCTTT.

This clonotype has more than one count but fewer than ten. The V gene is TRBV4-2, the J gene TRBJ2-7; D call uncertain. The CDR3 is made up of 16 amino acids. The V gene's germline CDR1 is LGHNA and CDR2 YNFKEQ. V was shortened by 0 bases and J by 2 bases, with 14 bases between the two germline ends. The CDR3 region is CASSQELRGGTYEQYF. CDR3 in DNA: TGTGCCAGCAGCCAAGAGCTACGAGGCGGTACCTACGAGCAGTACTTC.

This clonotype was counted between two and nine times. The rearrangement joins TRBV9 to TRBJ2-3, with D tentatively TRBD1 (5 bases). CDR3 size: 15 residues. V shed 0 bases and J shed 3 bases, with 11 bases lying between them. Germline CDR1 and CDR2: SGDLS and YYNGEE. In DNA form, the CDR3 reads TGTGCCAGCAGCGTAGGGGTGGACACGACAGATACGCAGTATTTT. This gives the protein CASSVGVDTTDTQYF.

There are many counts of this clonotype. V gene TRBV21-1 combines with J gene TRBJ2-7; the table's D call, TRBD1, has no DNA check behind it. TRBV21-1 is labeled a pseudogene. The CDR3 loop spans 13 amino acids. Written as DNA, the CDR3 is TGTGCCAGCAACGGGCGGGAGGTCTACGAGCAGTACTTC. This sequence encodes CASNGREVYEQYF.

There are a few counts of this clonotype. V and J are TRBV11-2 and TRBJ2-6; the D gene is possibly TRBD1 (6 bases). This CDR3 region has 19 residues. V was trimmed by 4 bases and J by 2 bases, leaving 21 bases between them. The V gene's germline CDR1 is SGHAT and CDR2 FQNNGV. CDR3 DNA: TGTGCCAGCAGCTCCCTCAGGGGTGGGGCCTCTACTGGGGCCAACGTCCTGACTTTC. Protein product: CASSSLRGGASTGANVLTF.

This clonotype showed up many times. In DNA, the CDR3 is TGTGCCAGCAGCGACCCAATGAGGAACACTGAAGCTTTCTTT. The encoded protein is CASSDPMRNTEAFF. V is TRBV5-5 and J is TRBJ1-1; D gene ambiguous. CDR1 and CDR2 (germline): SGHKS, YYEKEE (reference sequence). The CDR3 runs 14 residues. V lost 4 bases, J lost 1 base, and 11 bases lay in between.

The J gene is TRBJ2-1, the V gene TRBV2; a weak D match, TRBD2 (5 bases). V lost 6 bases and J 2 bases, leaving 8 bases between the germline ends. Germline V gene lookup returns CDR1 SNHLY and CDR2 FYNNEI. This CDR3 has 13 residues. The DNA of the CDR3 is TGTGCCAGCAGACAGAGGGCCTACAATGAGCAGTTCTTC. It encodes CASRQRAYNEQFF.

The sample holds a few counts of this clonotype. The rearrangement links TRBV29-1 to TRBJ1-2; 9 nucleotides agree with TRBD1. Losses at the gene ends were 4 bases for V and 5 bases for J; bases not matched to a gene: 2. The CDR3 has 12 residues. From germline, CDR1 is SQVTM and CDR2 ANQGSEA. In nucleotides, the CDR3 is TGCAGCGTTGGACAGGGGGATTATGGCTACACCTTC. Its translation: CSVGQGDYGYTF.

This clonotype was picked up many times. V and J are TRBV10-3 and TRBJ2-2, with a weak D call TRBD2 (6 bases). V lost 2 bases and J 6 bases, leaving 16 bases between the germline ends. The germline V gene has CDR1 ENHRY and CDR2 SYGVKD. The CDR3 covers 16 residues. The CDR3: CAISEGIFGGSGELFF. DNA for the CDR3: TGTGCCATCAGTGAGGGAATCTTTGGAGGGTCCGGGGAGCTGTTTTTT.

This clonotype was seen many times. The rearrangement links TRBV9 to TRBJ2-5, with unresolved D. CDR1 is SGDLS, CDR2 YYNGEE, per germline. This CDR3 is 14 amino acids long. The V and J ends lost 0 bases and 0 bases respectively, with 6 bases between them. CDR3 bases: TGTGCCAGCAGCGTAGACGGTAACCAAGAGACCCAGTACTTC. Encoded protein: CASSVDGNQETQYF.

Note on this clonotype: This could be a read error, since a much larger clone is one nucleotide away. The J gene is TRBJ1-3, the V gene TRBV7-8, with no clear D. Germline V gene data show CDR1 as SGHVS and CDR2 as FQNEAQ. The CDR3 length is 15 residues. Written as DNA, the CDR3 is TGTGCCAGCAGCTTTACAGCTTCCTCTAGAAACACCATATATTTT. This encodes CASSFTASSRNTIYF.

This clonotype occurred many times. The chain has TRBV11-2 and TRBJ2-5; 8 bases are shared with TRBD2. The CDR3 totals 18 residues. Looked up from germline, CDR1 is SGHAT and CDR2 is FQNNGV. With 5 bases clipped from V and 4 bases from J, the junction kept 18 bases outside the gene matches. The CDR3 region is CASSPPFGAAGVAETQYF. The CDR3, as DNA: TGTGCCAGCAGCCCACCCTTTGGAGCAGCGGGAGTAGCAGAGACCCAGTACTTC.

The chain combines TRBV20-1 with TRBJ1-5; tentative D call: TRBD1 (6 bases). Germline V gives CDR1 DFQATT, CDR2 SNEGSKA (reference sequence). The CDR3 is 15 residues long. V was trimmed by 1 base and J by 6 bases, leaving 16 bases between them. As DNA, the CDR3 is TGCAGTGCTAGAGGGGCTCCGCAAGGGGGTCAGCCCCAGCATTTT. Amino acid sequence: CSARGAPQGGQPQHF.

CDR3 bases: TGTGCCAGCTCCAGGCCGGGACGATACAATGAGCAGTTCTTC. Translating it yields CASSRPGRYNEQFF. This chain connects TRBV6-1 to TRBJ2-1, with D perhaps being TRBD1 or TRBD2 (5 bases each). Per germline, CDR1 MNHNS and CDR2 SASEGT. The CDR3 runs to 14 residues. Between the trimmed V and J ends, which lost 8 bases and 4 bases, there was a span of 15 bases.

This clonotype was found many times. The CDR3 nucleotides read TGCAGTGCAAGGAGCGGAGGGGAATACAATGAGCAGTTCTTC. This encodes CSARSGGEYNEQFF. This rearrangement joins TRBV20-1 to TRBJ2-1; D perhaps matches TRBD2 (6 bases). The V gene's germline CDR1 is DFQATT and CDR2 SNEGSKA (reference sequence). This CDR3 is 14 amino acids long. With 6 bases removed from V and 4 bases from J, the gap between germline ends came to 16 bases.

CDR3 sequence reads: CASRVPPGQKNTGELFF. CDR3 nucleotide sequence: TGTGCCAGCAGAGTACCACCGGGACAGAAGAACACCGGGGAGCTGTTTTTT. The chain recombines TRBV7-9 with TRBJ2-2; TRBD1 matches 7 bases. The CDR3 runs to 17 residues. Germline V gene data show CDR1 as SEHNR and CDR2 as FQNEAQ (reference sequence). The J segment lost 1 base and the V segment lost 6 bases, leaving 11 bases of the junction unmatched.

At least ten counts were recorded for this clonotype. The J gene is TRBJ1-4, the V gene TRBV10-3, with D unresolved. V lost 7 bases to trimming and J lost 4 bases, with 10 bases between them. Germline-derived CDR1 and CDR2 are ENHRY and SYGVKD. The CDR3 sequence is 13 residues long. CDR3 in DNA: TGTGCCATCACAGACGGAAGTAATGAAAAACTGTTTTTT. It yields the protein CAITDGSNEKLFF.

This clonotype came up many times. For the CDR3, the DNA is TGTGCCAGCAGCGGGACAGGGGACCACGAGCAGTACTTC. Protein: CASSGTGDHEQYF. The chain joins TRBV5-4 to TRBJ2-7; 10 nucleotides match TRBD1. The CDR3 is 13 amino acids. J lost 5 bases, V lost 4 bases, and 3 bases had no gene match. CDR1 and CDR2 from the germline V gene are SGHNT and YYREEE (reference sequence).

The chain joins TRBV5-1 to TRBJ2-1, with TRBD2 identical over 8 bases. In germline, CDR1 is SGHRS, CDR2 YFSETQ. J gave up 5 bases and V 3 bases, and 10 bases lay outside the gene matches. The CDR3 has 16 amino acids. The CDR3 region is CASSSIPGLGNNEQFF. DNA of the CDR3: TGCGCCAGCAGCTCCATCCCGGGACTAGGTAACAATGAGCAGTTCTTC.

CDR3 region: CSARDRQGADTQYF. The DNA for the CDR3 is TGCAGTGCTAGAGATCGACAGGGCGCAGATACGCAGTATTTT. The rearrangement uses TRBV20-1 and TRBJ2-3; 7 bases map to TRBD1. Germline CDR1 and CDR2: DFQATT and SNEGSKA (reference sequence). V shed 0 bases and J 4 bases; nucleotides not matched to a gene: 4. The CDR3 is 14 residues long.

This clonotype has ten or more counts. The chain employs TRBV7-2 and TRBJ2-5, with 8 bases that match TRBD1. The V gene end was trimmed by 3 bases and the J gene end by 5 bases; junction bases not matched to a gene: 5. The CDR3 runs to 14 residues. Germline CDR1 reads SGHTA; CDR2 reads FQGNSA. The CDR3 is CASSLTGARETQYF. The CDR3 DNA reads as TGTGCCAGCAGCTTGACAGGGGCACGGGAGACCCAGTACTTC.

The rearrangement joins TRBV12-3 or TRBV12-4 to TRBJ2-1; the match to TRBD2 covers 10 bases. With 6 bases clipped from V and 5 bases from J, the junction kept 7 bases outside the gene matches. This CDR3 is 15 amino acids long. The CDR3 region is CASSLLAGRDNEQFF. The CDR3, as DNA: TGTGCCAGCAGCTTACTAGCGGGACGGGACAATGAGCAGTTCTTC.

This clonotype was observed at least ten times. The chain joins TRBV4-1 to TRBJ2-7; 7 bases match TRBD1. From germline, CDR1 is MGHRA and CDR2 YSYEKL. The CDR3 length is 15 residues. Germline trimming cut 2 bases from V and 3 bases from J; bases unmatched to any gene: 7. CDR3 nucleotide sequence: TGCGCCAGCAGCCAAACCCAGACAGGGATCTACGAGCAGTACTTC. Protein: CASSQTQTGIYEQYF.